The 32 T cell receptor beta chains presented below share a single source sample, sequenced in a study of technical replicates of blood from a few donors. The assay was immunoSEQ multiplex PCR, and TCRdb's table has in-frame clones only and misses some. The repertoire includes approximately 73,000 clones, roughly 90% of them detected once, and around 0.42% sits in the top ten. The sequenced sample was T cells isolated from PBMCs. These receptors all come from a human donor in good health.

The rearrangement links TRBV21-1 to TRBJ1-5. TRBV21-1 counts as a pseudogene. The CDR3 sequence is 18 residues long. The CDR3: CASNPAGTGKRVNQPQHF. CDR3 nucleotides: TGTGCCAGCAACCCAGCGGGAACAGGGAAAAGGGTCAATCAGCCCCAGCATTTT.

The chain joins TRBV19 to TRBJ1-4, with 10 bases fitting TRBD1. The J segment lost 8 bases and the V segment lost 8 bases, leaving 11 bases of the junction unmatched. Looked up from germline, CDR1 is LNHDA and CDR2 is SQIVND (reference sequence). CDR3 size: 15 residues. Here the CDR3 reads CASEGQGPFFEKLFF. The CDR3 coding sequence is TGTGCCAGTGAGGGACAGGGGCCTTTTTTCGAAAAACTGTTTTTT.

CDR3 DNA sequence: TGTGCCAGCAGCCTCCGGGACAGGGCCTACGAGCAGTACTTC. It is translated as CASSLRDRAYEQYF. The chain joins TRBV7-6 to TRBJ2-7, with TRBD1 identical over 9 bases. Germline V CDR1 and CDR2: SGHVS, FNYEAQ. With 5 bases clipped from V and 2 bases from J, the junction kept 4 bases outside the gene matches. The CDR3 runs to 14 residues.

CDR3 protein: CASSLDGHEQYF. The CDR3 nucleotides read TGTGCCAGCAGCTTAGATGGGCACGAGCAGTACTTC. V and J are TRBV7-9 and TRBJ2-7, with D unclear. The CDR3 runs to 12 residues. Trimming took off 1 base at V and 5 bases at J, with 6 bases between the two ends. Germline V gene sequence: CDR1 SEHNR, CDR2 FQNEAQ (reference sequence).

This chain links TRBV5-4 with TRBJ2-3, with a weak D call TRBD2 (6 bases). This CDR3 contains 14 residues. Germline V gene lookup returns CDR1 SGHNT and CDR2 YYREEE (reference sequence). V was trimmed by 2 bases and J by 8 bases, leaving 15 bases between them. The CDR3 region has the DNA TGTGCCAGCAGCTTAGCCAGAGGAGGGAGTACGCAGTATTTT. Translating it yields CASSLARGGSTQYF.

The chain employs TRBV5-6 and TRBJ1-2, with D possibly being TRBD1 (6 bases). Germline lookup yields CDR1 SGHDT and CDR2 YYEEEE. The CDR3 has 15 residues. The germline V and J ends were trimmed by 1 base and 2 bases, with 12 bases remaining between them. The CDR3 reads CASSLRQGHNYGYTF. The CDR3 bases are TGTGCCAGCAGCTTGCGGCAGGGACACAACTATGGCTACACCTTC.

V usage is TRBV5-3 and J usage is TRBJ2-7, with 9 bases that match TRBD2. TRBV5-3 is an open reading frame whose function is uncertain. CDR3 length: 16 residues. After removal of 4 bases from V and 2 bases from J, the junction contained 10 bases not matched to a gene. The chain's CDR3 is CARSGSSGSGTYEQYF. In DNA form, the CDR3 reads TGTGCCAGAAGCGGAAGTAGCGGGAGCGGGACCTACGAGCAGTACTTC.

V is TRBV4-2 and J is TRBJ2-5; TRBD2 agrees at 9 bases. J was trimmed by 0 bases and V by 0 bases; bases with no gene match: 2. The CDR3 is 16 amino acids. Looked up from germline, CDR1 is LGHNA and CDR2 is YNFKEQ. CDR3 sequence reads: CASSQEGGRDQETQYF. For the CDR3, the DNA is TGTGCCAGCAGCCAAGAAGGCGGGAGGGACCAAGAGACCCAGTACTTC.

The chain links TRBV7-3 to TRBJ2-7, with 7 positions matching TRBD2. The germline V gene encodes CDR1 SGHTA and CDR2 FQGTGA. The CDR3 runs to 15 residues. V lost 2 bases and J lost 4; bases outside the gene matches: 8. CDR3 bases: TGTGCCAGCAGCTTATGGGCGGGAGACATGTACGAGCAGTACTTC. Translation: CASSLWAGDMYEQYF.

V and J are TRBV28 and TRBJ2-7; D possibly corresponds to TRBD1 (5 bases). Trimming took 3 bases from V and 3 from J, leaving 15 bases between them. This CDR3 region has 15 residues. In germline, CDR1 is MDHEN, CDR2 SYDVKM. The CDR3 DNA is TGTGCCAGCAGTTTTTTCTCAGGGAATAACTACGAGCAGTACTTC. Its protein product is CASSFFSGNNYEQYF.

About this clone itself: The germline gene is not matched at one end of the junction; a read error may be the cause. This chain connects TRBV11-1 to TRBJ2-1; 10 nucleotides match TRBD2. The CDR3 is made up of 13 amino acids. Germline V gene data show CDR1 as SGHAT and CDR2 as FQDESV (reference sequence). In DNA, the CDR3 is TGTGCCAGCAGCCTAGCGGGAGTAAACGAGCAGTTCTTC. This encodes CASSLAGVNEQFF.

The genes are TRBV20-1 and TRBJ1-1, with D possibly matching TRBD1 (6 bases). Germline V lookup: CDR1 DFQATT, CDR2 SNEGSKA (reference sequence). Trimming took off 6 bases at V and 6 bases at J, with 11 bases between the two ends. This CDR3 has 11 amino acids. CDR3 sequence reads: CSAYRVAEAFF. The CDR3 bases are TGCAGTGCGTACAGGGTCGCTGAAGCTTTCTTT.

V usage is TRBV28 and J usage is TRBJ2-7; D uncertain. The CDR3 is 13 residues long. V shed 6 bases and J shed 5 bases, with 14 bases lying between them. CDR1 and CDR2 from the germline V gene are MDHEN and SYDVKM. CDR3 sequence: CASSPTILHEQYF. DNA for the CDR3: TGTGCCAGCAGCCCCACTATTCTCCACGAGCAGTACTTC. The full variable domain, rest sourced from reference TRBV28 and TRBJ2-7, is DVKVTQSSRYLVKRTGEKVFLECVQDMDHENMFWYRQDPGLGLRLIYFSYDVKMKEKGDIPEGYSVSREKKERFSLILESASTNQTSMYLCASSPTILHEQYFGPGTRLTVT.

This sequence joins TRBV7-6 and TRBJ2-7, with TRBD2 identical over 9 bases. The CDR3 consists of 14 residues. V shed 4 bases and J 6 bases; nucleotides not matched to a gene: 7. In germline, CDR1 is SGHVS, CDR2 FNYEAQ. The CDR3 nucleotides read TGTGCCAGCAGCTCCCTAGCGGGACAAAGCGAGCAGTACTTC. The encoded protein is CASSSLAGQSEQYF.

The chain has TRBV4-1 and TRBJ1-2; TRBD1 matches at 7 bases. This CDR3 has 15 amino acids. J lost 8 bases, V lost 3 bases, and 12 bases had no gene match. Germline lookup yields CDR1 MGHRA and CDR2 YSYEKL. The CDR3 loop is CASSHPNEGASGYTF. The DNA for the CDR3 is TGCGCCAGCAGCCATCCCAATGAGGGGGCAAGCGGCTACACCTTC.

V and J are TRBV13 and TRBJ1-1; 7 nucleotides line up with TRBD1. Germline CDR1 reads PRHDT; CDR2 reads FYEKMQ (reference sequence). The CDR3 has 15 residues. Unmatched junction bases numbered 15, after V lost 7 bases and J lost 7 bases. The CDR3 region has the DNA TGTGCCAGCACCAGCTCCTTAAGACAGGGAGGTGAAGCTTTCTTT. It specifies CASTSSLRQGGEAFF.

This clone was picked up one time. The chain links TRBV5-1 to TRBJ2-1; 11 positions agree with TRBD2. Looked up from germline, CDR1 is SGHRS and CDR2 is YFSETQ. The CDR3 consists of 21 residues. J was trimmed by 0 bases and V by 1 base; bases with no gene match: 15. The chain's CDR3 is CASSLSHSLAGGLSSYNEQFF. CDR3 bases: TGCGCCAGCAGCTTGTCTCACAGTCTAGCGGGAGGCTTAAGCTCCTACAATGAGCAGTTCTTC.

This chain uses TRBV5-1 with TRBJ2-7, with 10 bases aligning to TRBD2. The CDR3 loop spans 15 amino acids. J gave up 3 bases and V 1 base, and 4 bases lay outside the gene matches. Germline loops: CDR1 SGHRS, CDR2 YFSETQ. This chain's CDR3 is CASSLTSGIDYEQYF. The DNA of the CDR3 is TGCGCCAGCAGCTTGACTAGCGGGATTGACTACGAGCAGTACTTC.

This clone was recorded once. The chain couples TRBV28 to TRBJ1-3; D is possibly TRBD1 (5 bases). The CDR3 loop spans 14 amino acids. CDR1 is MDHEN and CDR2 is SYDVKM in the germline V gene. V lost 5 bases to trimming and J lost 4 bases, with 12 bases between them. CDR3 in amino acids: CASSPRGFGNTIYF. The DNA for the CDR3 is TGTGCCAGCAGTCCCCGGGGGTTCGGAAACACCATATATTTT.

The CDR3 protein is CASSLWDSDGYTF. The CDR3, as DNA: TGTGCCAGCAGCTTGTGGGACAGTGATGGCTACACCTTC. The V call is TRBV7-8, the J call TRBJ1-2; 7 nucleotides match TRBD1. Looked up from germline, CDR1 is SGHVS and CDR2 is FQNEAQ. The CDR3 loop spans 13 amino acids. Trimming removed 3 bases from V and 6 bases from J; junction bases left unmatched: 4.

The CDR3 reads CASSERASGSVQQYF. CDR3 in DNA: TGTGCCAGCAGTGAACGGGCTAGCGGGTCGGTCCAACAGTACTTC. The rearrangement joins TRBV6-1 to TRBJ2-7; 8 bases match TRBD2. The CDR3 is 15 amino acids. The germline CDR1 and CDR2 sequences are MNHNS and SASEGT. Germline trimming cut 2 bases from V and 10 bases from J; bases unmatched to any gene: 13.

The V and J genes are TRBV4-2 and TRBJ2-7, with TRBD1 identical over 8 bases. In germline, CDR1 is LGHNA, CDR2 YNFKEQ. V was pared by 0 bases and J by 3 bases, with 7 bases of the junction left unmatched. The CDR3 sequence is 16 residues long. In nucleotides, the CDR3 is TGTGCCAGCAGCCAAGATTTGGCAGGGGGCTTCTACGAGCAGTACTTC. It is translated as CASSQDLAGGFYEQYF.

The V call is TRBV4-2, the J call TRBJ2-5, with TRBD2 identical over 7 bases. Losses at the gene ends were 0 bases for V and 2 bases for J; bases not matched to a gene: 6. The CDR3 is 16 amino acids. Germline V gene data show CDR1 as LGHNA and CDR2 as YNFKEQ. DNA of the CDR3: TGTGCCAGCAGCCAAGACCCTCCGGGGGGTCAAGAGACCCAGTACTTC. Protein sequence: CASSQDPPGGQETQYF.

The gene calls are TRBV13 and TRBJ2-7, with TRBD1 matching 8 bases. Losses at the gene ends were 4 bases for V and 1 base for J; bases not matched to a gene: 6. Germline values: CDR1 PRHDT, CDR2 FYEKMQ (reference sequence). The CDR3 runs 15 residues. CDR3 loop: CASSSRQGKSYEQYF. In DNA, the CDR3 is TGTGCCAGCAGCTCGAGACAGGGGAAGTCCTACGAGCAGTACTTC.

The V call is TRBV2, the J call TRBJ2-2, with 7 bases that match TRBD1. This CDR3 is built from 14 residues. Germline loops: CDR1 SNHLY, CDR2 FYNNEI. The V gene end was trimmed by 7 bases and the J gene end by 3 bases; junction bases not matched to a gene: 5. The CDR3 sequence is CASNGQADTGELFF. Written as DNA, the CDR3 is TGTGCCAGCAACGGACAGGCGGACACCGGGGAGCTGTTTTTT.

The V gene is TRBV5-1, the J gene TRBJ2-1; no clear D. The length of the CDR3 is 11 residues. Trimming removed 5 bases from V and 4 bases from J, with 4 bases in between. From germline, CDR1 is SGHRS and CDR2 YFSETQ. CDR3 sequence reads: CASRAYNEQFF. The DNA of the CDR3 is TGCGCCAGCAGAGCTTACAATGAGCAGTTCTTC.

V is TRBV6-5 and J is TRBJ1-4, with unresolved D. This CDR3 spans 14 amino acids. Trimming removed 7 bases from V and 5 bases from J, with 14 bases in between. Germline values: CDR1 MNHEY, CDR2 SVGAGI. The CDR3: CASKRLSDNEKLFF. CDR3 DNA sequence: TGTGCCAGCAAGAGGCTGTCCGACAATGAAAAACTGTTTTTT.

The V and J genes are TRBV10-2 and TRBJ1-1; 8 bases map to TRBD1. V gave up 10 bases and J gave up 1 base; unmatched junction bases: 11. The CDR3 totals 15 residues. The germline V gene has CDR1 WSHSY and CDR2 SAAADI. The CDR3 region has the DNA TGCGCCACCAAGGGCGGGACAGGCCCGAACACTGAAGCTTTCTTT. Translated, it gives CATKGGTGPNTEAFF.

The rearrangement links TRBV13 to TRBJ2-1, with TRBD2 identical over 7 bases. The CDR3 loop spans 16 amino acids. Trimming at V came to 1 base and at J to 6 bases, leaving 9 bases not matched to a gene. The germline CDR1 and CDR2 sequences are PRHDT and FYEKMQ (reference sequence). The CDR3 region is CASSLEAGLGVNEQFF. Here the CDR3 DNA reads TGTGCCAGCAGCTTAGAGGCTGGACTAGGTGTCAATGAGCAGTTCTTC.

The chain joins TRBV5-1 to TRBJ2-1; 11 bases are shared with TRBD2. The V segment lost 2 bases and the J segment 5 bases; nucleotides outside the gene matches: 9. The germline CDR1 and CDR2 sequences are SGHRS and YFSETQ. The CDR3 contains 17 residues. The CDR3 DNA sequence: TGCGCCAGCAGCTTAATAGCGGGAGGGATAAATCACAATGAGCAGTTCTTC. Its protein product is CASSLIAGGINHNEQFF.

V gene TRBV6-5 combines with J gene TRBJ2-7; maybe TRBD1 (5 bases). Between the trimmed V and J ends, which lost 0 bases and 6 bases, there was a span of 6 bases. This CDR3 is 12 amino acids long. In germline, CDR1 is MNHEY, CDR2 SVGAGI. The CDR3 region has the DNA TGTGCCAGCAGTTACTCAGGGGTCGAGCAGTACTTC. It specifies CASSYSGVEQYF.

V and J are TRBV7-9 and TRBJ2-1; D might be TRBD2 (5 bases). Per the germline V gene, CDR1 is SEHNR and CDR2 is FQNEAQ (reference sequence). The CDR3 length is 13 residues. V lost 4 bases, J lost 10 bases, and 14 bases lay in between. As DNA, the CDR3 is TGTGCCAGCAGCTCCTTAGCGCAACGGGAGCAGTTCTTC. This codes for CASSSLAQREQFF.